One sample yielded the 15 T cell receptor beta chains listed below, sequenced in a study of blood T cell repertoires in COVID-19. Generated by immunoSEQ multiplex PCR, the TCRdb table keeps only in-frame clones and is missing some. The profile shows over 250,000 clones, 91% of them singletons. Sequencing was carried out using peripheral blood. Source of these receptors: a woman under 40 with COVID-19, enrolled during active disease.

V usage is TRBV12-2 and J usage is TRBJ2-5; the tabulated D call, TRBD1, remains unverified against the DNA. TRBV12-2 is a known pseudogene. CDR3 length: 17 amino acids. The CDR3 nucleotides read TGTGCAAGTCGCTTAGCTGGTGGGCGAGGGGGTTTAGAGACCCAGTACTTC. It is translated as CASRLAGGRGGLETQYF.

The rearrangement uses TRBV15 and TRBJ1-5; D call uncertain. The CDR3 extends over 15 amino acids. Per the germline V gene, CDR1 is LNHNV and CDR2 is YYDKDF (reference sequence). V was trimmed by 0 bases and J by 7 bases, leaving 13 bases between them. DNA for the CDR3: TGTGCCACCAGCAGAGATAAGCGAGGCTACCAGCCCCAGCATTTT. Protein: CATSRDKRGYQPQHF.

The CDR3 region has the DNA TGTGCCAGCAGTAGGAAGACCCAGCCGGAGTACGAGCAGTACTTC. It yields the protein CASSRKTQPEYEQYF. J is TRBJ2-7 and V is TRBV27; no definite D call. V was clipped by 5 bases and J by 4 bases, with 18 bases between them. This CDR3 is built from 15 residues. Germline CDR1 and CDR2: MNHEY and SMNVEV (reference sequence).

The rearrangement joins TRBV5-1 to TRBJ1-2; possible D gene TRBD1, 6 bases. This CDR3 region has 14 residues. V was pared by 0 bases and J by 8 bases, with 14 bases between. Per germline, CDR1 SGHRS and CDR2 YFSETQ. The CDR3 coding sequence is TGCGCCAGCAGCTTGGTGGCCGGGGGGCGCGGCTACACCTTC. Translated, it gives CASSLVAGGRGYTF.

J is TRBJ1-4 and V is TRBV4-1, with D hard to call. Trimming cost V 4 bases and J 0 bases, with 18 bases left between them. Germline V gene data show CDR1 as MGHRA and CDR2 as YSYEKL. CDR3 length: 18 residues. The CDR3 DNA reads as TGCGCCAGCAGCCGCCCGCGGTCCGAATTTGCAACTAATGAAAAACTGTTTTTT. Translated: CASSRPRSEFATNEKLFF.

V and J are TRBV5-6 and TRBJ1-1; D uncertain. This CDR3 spans 13 amino acids. From germline, CDR1 is SGHDT and CDR2 YYEEEE. Deletions cut 1 base from V and 1 base from J, with 5 bases between. The CDR3 nucleotides read TGTGCCAGCAGCTTGTTGAGGAACACTGAAGCTTTCTTT. Protein product: CASSLLRNTEAFF.

This clone was detected once. The chain carries TRBV18 and TRBJ1-5; 8 bases align to TRBD1. There are 15 residues in the CDR3. Trimming cost V 5 bases and J 0 bases; bases outside gene matches: 3. The germline V gene encodes CDR1 KGHSH and CDR2 LQKENI. CDR3 amino acids: CASSLTGDSNQPQHF. In DNA, the CDR3 is TGTGCCAGCTCATTGACAGGGGATAGCAATCAGCCCCAGCATTTT.

The chain links TRBV19 to TRBJ1-1; D unclear. Germline loops: CDR1 LNHDA, CDR2 SQIVND (reference sequence). The CDR3 is 14 residues long. With 5 bases removed from V and 1 base from J, the gap between germline ends came to 11 bases. In DNA form, the CDR3 reads TGTGCCAGTAGTCAAAGACTGACGAACACTGAAGCTTTCTTT. It codes for CASSQRLTNTEAFF.

This chain connects TRBV6-5 to TRBJ2-3; perhaps TRBD1 as D (6 bases). The CDR3 runs 13 residues. Germline V gene sequence: CDR1 MNHEY, CDR2 SVGAGI. The ends were cut back, 5 bases at V and 8 bases at J, with 14 bases in the middle. The CDR3 DNA reads as TGTGCCAGCAGTCCTCCGCTGGGGGCTACGCAGTATTTT. Its protein is CASSPPLGATQYF.

The chain uses TRBV6-1 and TRBJ2-7; possible D gene TRBD2, 5 bases. Trimming left V 2 bases short and J 2 bases short, with 13 bases between. The CDR3 sequence is 15 residues long. Germline CDR1 is MNHNS and CDR2 is SASEGT. Written as DNA, the CDR3 is TGTGCCAGCAGTGAATCTTGGGCGGGTGCCTACGAGCAGTACTTC. Its translation is CASSESWAGAYEQYF.

This clone was observed a handful of times. The rearrangement joins TRBV19 to TRBJ2-5, with TRBD1 identical over 7 bases. The ends lost 4 bases at V and 4 bases at J; junction bases unmatched: 9. This CDR3 comprises 15 residues. Germline-derived CDR1 and CDR2 are LNHDA and SQIVND (reference sequence). The CDR3 loop reads CASSTGQASSETQYF. For the CDR3, the DNA is TGTGCCAGTAGTACAGGACAGGCTTCATCAGAGACCCAGTACTTC.

The V call is TRBV5-5, the J call TRBJ2-3; D possibly corresponds to TRBD1 (5 bases). V was pared by 3 bases and J by 2 bases, with 10 bases between. Germline CDR1 reads SGHKS; CDR2 reads YYEKEE (reference sequence). The CDR3 runs 14 residues. In DNA, the CDR3 is TGTGCCAGCAGCTCTTATGGACACACAGATACGCAGTATTTT. It specifies CASSSYGHTDTQYF.

This clone was recorded only once. The chain joins TRBV19 to TRBJ1-2; possibly TRBD1 for D (6 bases). V lost 4 bases, J lost 3 bases, and 12 bases lay in between. The CDR3 consists of 14 residues. CDR1 and CDR2 (germline): LNHDA, SQIVND (reference sequence). The CDR3 DNA follows: TGTGCCAGTAGTAAGACAGGCGCGGACTATGGCTACACCTTC. It translates to CASSKTGADYGYTF.

The genes are TRBV28 and TRBJ1-2, with D hard to call. The germline V gene encodes CDR1 MDHEN and CDR2 SYDVKM. V was shortened by 1 base and J by 4 bases, with 4 bases between the two germline ends. This CDR3 comprises 12 residues. The CDR3 coding sequence is TGTGCCAGCAGTTTATCTATCTATGGCTACACCTTC. Amino acids: CASSLSIYGYTF.

The chain uses TRBV30 and TRBJ1-2; 10 bases fit TRBD1. The V segment lost 0 bases and the J segment 4 bases; nucleotides outside the gene matches: 5. Per the germline V gene, CDR1 is GTSNPN and CDR2 is SVGIG (reference sequence). This CDR3 has 15 amino acids. CDR3 in DNA: TGTGCCTGGAGTGTAGCCGGGACAGGGGTCTATGGCTACACCTTC. It translates to CAWSVAGTGVYGYTF. Full variable domain (rest looked up from reference TRBV30 and TRBJ1-2): SQTIHQWPATLVQPVGSPLSLECTVEGTSNPNLYWYRQAAGRGLQLLFYSVGIGQISSEVPQNLSASRPQDRQFILSSKKLLLSDSGFYLCAWSVAGTGVYGYTFGSGTRLTVV.